This T cell receptor (beta chain) is from a study of CXCR3-negative and CXCR3-positive naive CD8 T cells. Broader study findings: Cryopreserved PBMCs had partly decreased CXCR3 expression; fresh PBMCs were used in most assays. It was found that naive subsets had comparable surface CD5, and TCR strength was inferred from TRB CDR3 properties. Much lower diversity was found in memory CD8+ cells, while both naive subsets had comparably high diversity.

The libraries of TRB cDNA were constructed through 5' RACE using UMI labels. TCRdb re-called the 5' RACE reads and shows each CDR3 protein once, DNA omitted. This sample's clone table lists under 85,000 distinct CDR3 sequences. To note about this clonotype: Its antigen is undetermined.

CDR1 and CDR2 (germline): SGHRS, YFSETQ. This CDR3 contains 15 residues. Sorting yielded triplicates of 300,000 to 350,000 cells for each CD8+ T cell subset. This TCR derives from a human donor in good health. Some clones in this sample may be carry-over from other donors' samples. What was sequenced was naive CXCR3- CD8+ T cells from blood. The sample's subset: CD45RO-CCR7+CD27+CD95- naive CD8+ T cells lacking CXCR3 (TNR3-). J is TRBJ2-7 and V is TRBV5-1; TCRdb returns TRBD1, unconfirmable since there is no DNA. The CDR3 loop is CASSLAGTGGYEQYF.